This record covers a single TCR beta chain. Some clones are missing from TCRdb's copy, which holds only in-frame ones; the method was immunoSEQ multiplex PCR. The data show around 110,000 clones, approximately 92% seen once. The data were taken from a study of control samples from healthy donors and cancer patients. Between the trimmed V and J ends, which lost 6 bases and 2 bases, there was a span of 14 bases. Germline V gene data show CDR1 as SGHTA and CDR2 as FQGNSA. CDR3 size: 15 residues. The sample taken for sequencing was PBMCs. The chain has TRBV7-2 and TRBJ2-1, with D perhaps TRBD2 (6 bases). This receptor was identified in a woman in her 50s with colorectal cancer. The chain's CDR3 is CASRPRPGAYNEQFF. The CDR3 DNA reads TGTGCCAGCAGGCCACGGCCGGGGGCCTACAATGAGCAGTTCTTC.